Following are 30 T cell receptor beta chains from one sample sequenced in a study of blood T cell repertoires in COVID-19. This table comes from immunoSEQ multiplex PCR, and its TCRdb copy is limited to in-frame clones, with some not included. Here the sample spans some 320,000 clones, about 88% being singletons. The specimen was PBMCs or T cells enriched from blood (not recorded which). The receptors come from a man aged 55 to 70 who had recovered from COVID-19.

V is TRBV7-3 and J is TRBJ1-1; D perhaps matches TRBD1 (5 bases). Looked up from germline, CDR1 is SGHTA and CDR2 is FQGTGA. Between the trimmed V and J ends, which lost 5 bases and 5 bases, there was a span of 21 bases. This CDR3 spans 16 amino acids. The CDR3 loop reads CASSPSPQGVSTEAFF. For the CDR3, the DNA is TGTGCCAGCAGCCCATCCCCCCAGGGCGTGTCTACTGAAGCTTTCTTT.

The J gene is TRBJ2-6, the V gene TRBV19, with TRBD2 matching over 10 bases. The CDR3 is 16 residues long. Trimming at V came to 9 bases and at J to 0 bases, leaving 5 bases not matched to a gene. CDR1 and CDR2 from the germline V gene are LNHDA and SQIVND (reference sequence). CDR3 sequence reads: CASTLAGASGANVLTF. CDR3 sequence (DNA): TGTGCCAGCACTCTAGCGGGGGCCTCTGGGGCCAACGTCCTGACTTTC.

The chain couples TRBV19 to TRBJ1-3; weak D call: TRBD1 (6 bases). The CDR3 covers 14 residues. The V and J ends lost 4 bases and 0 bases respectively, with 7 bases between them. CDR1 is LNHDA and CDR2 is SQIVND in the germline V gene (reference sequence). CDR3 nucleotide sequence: TGTGCCAGTAGTAAAGGGGGCTCTGGAAACACCATATATTTT. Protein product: CASSKGGSGNTIYF.

CDR3 loop: CASSPGQGTSGQYNEQFF. The CDR3 nucleotides are TGCGCCAGCAGCCCAGGACAGGGGACTAGCGGGCAGTATAATGAGCAGTTCTTC. V usage is TRBV5-1 and J usage is TRBJ2-1; TRBD2 agrees at 12 bases. CDR1 and CDR2 (germline): SGHRS, YFSETQ. There are 18 residues in the CDR3. V shed 4 bases, J shed 7 bases, and the junction held 15 bases outside the gene matches.

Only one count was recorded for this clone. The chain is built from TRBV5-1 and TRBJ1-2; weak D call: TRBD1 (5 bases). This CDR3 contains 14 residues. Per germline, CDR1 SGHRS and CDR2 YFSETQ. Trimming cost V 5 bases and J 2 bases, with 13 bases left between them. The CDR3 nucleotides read TGCGCCAGCAGTAAAACAGGAGACAACTATGGCTACACCTTC. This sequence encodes CASSKTGDNYGYTF.

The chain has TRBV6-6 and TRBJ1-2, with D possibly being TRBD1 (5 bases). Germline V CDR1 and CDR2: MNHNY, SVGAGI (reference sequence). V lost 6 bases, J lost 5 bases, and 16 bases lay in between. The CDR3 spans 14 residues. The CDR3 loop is CASSPGGRGYGYTF. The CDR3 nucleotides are TGTGCCAGCAGCCCCGGGGGACGGGGATATGGCTACACCTTC.

The CDR3 is CASSQEPYRDTEPQHF. Here the CDR3 DNA reads TGCGCCAGCAGCCAAGAGCCCTACCGGGACACCGAGCCCCAGCATTTT. The chain uses TRBV4-1 and TRBJ1-5; perhaps TRBD1 as D (6 bases). The CDR3 is 16 amino acids. The V end was cut by 0 bases, the J end by 8 bases, with 17 bases between. Germline V gene data show CDR1 as MGHRA and CDR2 as YSYEKL.

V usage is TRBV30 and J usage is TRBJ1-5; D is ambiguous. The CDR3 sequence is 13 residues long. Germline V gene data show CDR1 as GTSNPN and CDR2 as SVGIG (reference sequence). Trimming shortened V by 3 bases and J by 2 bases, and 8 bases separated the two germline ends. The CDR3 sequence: CAWRERGNQPQHF. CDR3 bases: TGTGCCTGGAGAGAAAGAGGCAATCAGCCCCAGCATTTT. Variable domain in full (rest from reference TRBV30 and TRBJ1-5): SQTIHQWPATLVQPVGSPLSLECTVEGTSNPNLYWYRQAAGRGLQLLFYSVGIGQISSEVPQNLSASRPQDRQFILSSKKLLLSDSGFYLCAWRERGNQPQHFGDGTRLSIL.

The CDR3 DNA reads TGTGCCAGTAGGGCCGACGGGTCTTATAATTCACCCCTCCACTTT. It encodes CASRADGSYNSPLHF. This chain uses TRBV19 with TRBJ1-6; D unresolved. V lost 6 bases and J 4 bases, leaving 13 bases between the germline ends. Germline-derived CDR1 and CDR2 are LNHDA and SQIVND (reference sequence). This CDR3 is built from 15 residues.

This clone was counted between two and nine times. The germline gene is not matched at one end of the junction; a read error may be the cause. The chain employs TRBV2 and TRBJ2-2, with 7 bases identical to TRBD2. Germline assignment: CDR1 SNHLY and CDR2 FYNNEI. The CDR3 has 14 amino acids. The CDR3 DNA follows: TGTGCCAGCAGTCAAGCGGGGCGTGGCGGGGAGCTGTTTTTT. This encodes CASSQAGRGGELFF.

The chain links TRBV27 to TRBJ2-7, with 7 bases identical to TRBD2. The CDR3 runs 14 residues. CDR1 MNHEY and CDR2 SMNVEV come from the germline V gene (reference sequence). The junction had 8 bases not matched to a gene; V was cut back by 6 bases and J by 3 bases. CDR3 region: CASSHGGGSYEQYF. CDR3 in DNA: TGTGCCAGCAGCCATGGGGGGGGTAGCTACGAGCAGTACTTC.

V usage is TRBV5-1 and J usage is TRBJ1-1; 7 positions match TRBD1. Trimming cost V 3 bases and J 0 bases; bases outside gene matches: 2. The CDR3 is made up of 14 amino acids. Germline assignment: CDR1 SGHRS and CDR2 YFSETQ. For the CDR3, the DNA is TGCGCCAGCAGCTGGGACAGAATGAACACTGAAGCTTTCTTT. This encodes CASSWDRMNTEAFF.

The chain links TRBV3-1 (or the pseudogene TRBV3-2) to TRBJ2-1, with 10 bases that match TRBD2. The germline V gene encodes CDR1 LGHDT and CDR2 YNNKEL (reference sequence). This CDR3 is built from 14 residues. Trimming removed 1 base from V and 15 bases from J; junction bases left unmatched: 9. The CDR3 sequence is CASSQGGSSGRPFF. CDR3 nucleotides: TGTGCCAGCAGCCAAGGCGGGTCTAGCGGGAGACCGTTCTTC.

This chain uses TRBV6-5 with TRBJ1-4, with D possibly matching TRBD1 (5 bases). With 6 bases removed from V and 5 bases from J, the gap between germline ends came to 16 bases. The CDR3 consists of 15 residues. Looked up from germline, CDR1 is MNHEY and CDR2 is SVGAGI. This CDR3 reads CASRPAGRSNEKLFF. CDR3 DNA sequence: TGTGCCAGCAGACCAGCGGGACGGAGCAATGAAAAACTGTTTTTT.

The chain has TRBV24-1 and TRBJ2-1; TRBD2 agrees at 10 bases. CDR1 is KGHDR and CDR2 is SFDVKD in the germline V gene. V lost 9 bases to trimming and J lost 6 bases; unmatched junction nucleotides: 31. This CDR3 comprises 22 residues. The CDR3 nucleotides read TGTGCCACCGCGGTCAGAGTTCCCAGCGACATACGCCGGACTAGCGGCCTCAATGAGCAGTTCTTC. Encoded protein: CATAVRVPSDIRRTSGLNEQFF.

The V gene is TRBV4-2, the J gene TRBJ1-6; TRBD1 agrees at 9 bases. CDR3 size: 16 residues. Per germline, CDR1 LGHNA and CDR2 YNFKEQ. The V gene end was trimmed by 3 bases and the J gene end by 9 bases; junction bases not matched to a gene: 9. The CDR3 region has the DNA TGTGCCAGCAGCCAGTCCGGGACAGGGTCACGTTCACCCCTCCACTTT. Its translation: CASSQSGTGSRSPLHF.

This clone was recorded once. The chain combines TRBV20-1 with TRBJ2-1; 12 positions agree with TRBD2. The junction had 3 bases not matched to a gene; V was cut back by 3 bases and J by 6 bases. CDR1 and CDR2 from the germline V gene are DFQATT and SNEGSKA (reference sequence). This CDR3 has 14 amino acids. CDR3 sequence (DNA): TGCAGTGCTAGTTTGGGACTAGCGGGCAATGAGCAGTTCTTC. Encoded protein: CSASLGLAGNEQFF.

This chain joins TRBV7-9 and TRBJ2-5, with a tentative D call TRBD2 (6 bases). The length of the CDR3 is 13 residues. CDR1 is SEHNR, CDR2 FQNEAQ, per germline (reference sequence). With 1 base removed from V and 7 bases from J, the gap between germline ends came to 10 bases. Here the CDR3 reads CASSLGGEVTQYF. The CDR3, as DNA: TGTGCCAGCAGCTTAGGAGGGGAGGTGACCCAGTACTTC.

The CDR3 DNA follows: TGCAGCGTTACAGTTAACACAGATACGCAGTATTTT. Translation gives CSVTVNTDTQYF. The J gene is TRBJ2-3, the V gene TRBV29-1; no clear D. Trimming cost V 5 bases and J 2 bases, with 8 bases left between them. The CDR3 runs 12 residues. CDR1 is SQVTM, CDR2 ANQGSEA, per germline.

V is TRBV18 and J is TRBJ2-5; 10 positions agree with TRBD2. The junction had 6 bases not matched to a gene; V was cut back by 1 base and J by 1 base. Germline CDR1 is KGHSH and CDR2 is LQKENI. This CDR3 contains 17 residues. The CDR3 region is CASSPRLAGAIQETQYF. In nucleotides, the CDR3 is TGTGCCAGCTCACCACGGCTAGCGGGGGCGATCCAAGAGACCCAGTACTTC.

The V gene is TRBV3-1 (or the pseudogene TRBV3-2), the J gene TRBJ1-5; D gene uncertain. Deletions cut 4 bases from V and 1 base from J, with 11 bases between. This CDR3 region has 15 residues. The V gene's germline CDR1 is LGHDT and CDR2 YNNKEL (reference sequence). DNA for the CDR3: TGTGCCAGCAGCCTCGGGTCAGCAAGCAATCAGCCCCAGCATTTT. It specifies CASSLGSASNQPQHF.

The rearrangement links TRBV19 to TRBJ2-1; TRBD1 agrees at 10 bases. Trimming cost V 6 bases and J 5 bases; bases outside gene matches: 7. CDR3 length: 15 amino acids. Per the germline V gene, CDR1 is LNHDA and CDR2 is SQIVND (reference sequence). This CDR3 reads CASSPPGQGNNEQFF. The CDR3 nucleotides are TGTGCCAGTAGCCCCCCGGGACAGGGGAACAATGAGCAGTTCTTC.

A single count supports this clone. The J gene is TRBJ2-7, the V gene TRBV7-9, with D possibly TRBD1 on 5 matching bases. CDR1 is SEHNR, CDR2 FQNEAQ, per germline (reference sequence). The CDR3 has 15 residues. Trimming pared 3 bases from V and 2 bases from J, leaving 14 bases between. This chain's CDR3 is CASSFVVGLAYEQYF. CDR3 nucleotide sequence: TGTGCCAGCAGCTTCGTGGTGGGGCTCGCCTACGAGCAGTACTTC.

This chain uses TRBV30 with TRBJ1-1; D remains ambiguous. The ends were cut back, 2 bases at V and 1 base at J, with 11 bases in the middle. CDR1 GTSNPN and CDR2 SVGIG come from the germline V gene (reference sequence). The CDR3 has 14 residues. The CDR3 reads CAWSSGRTNTEAFF. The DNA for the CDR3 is TGTGCCTGGAGTAGCGGCCGGACGAACACTGAAGCTTTCTTT.

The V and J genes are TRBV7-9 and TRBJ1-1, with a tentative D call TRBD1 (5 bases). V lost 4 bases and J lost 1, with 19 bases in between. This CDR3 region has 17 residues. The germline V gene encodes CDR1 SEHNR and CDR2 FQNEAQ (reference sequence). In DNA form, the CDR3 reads TGTGCCAGCAGCTCTACAGGCAGGGATCCAACGAACACTGAAGCTTTCTTT. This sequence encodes CASSSTGRDPTNTEAFF.

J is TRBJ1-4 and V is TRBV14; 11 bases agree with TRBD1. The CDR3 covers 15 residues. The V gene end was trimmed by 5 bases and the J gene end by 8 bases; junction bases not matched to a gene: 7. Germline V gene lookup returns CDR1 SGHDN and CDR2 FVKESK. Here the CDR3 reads CASSTRTGGAEKLFF. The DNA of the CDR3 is TGTGCCAGCAGCACACGGACAGGGGGCGCGGAAAAACTGTTTTTT.

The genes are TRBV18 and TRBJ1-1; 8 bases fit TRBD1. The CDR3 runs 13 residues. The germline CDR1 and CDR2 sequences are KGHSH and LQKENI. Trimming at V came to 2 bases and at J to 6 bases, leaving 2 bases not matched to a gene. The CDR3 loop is CASSPDRGSEAFF. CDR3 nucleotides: TGTGCCAGCTCACCAGACAGGGGATCTGAAGCTTTCTTT.

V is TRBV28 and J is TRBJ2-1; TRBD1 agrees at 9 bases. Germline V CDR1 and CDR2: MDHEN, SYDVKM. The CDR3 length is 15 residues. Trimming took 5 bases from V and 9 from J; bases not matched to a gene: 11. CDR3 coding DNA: TGTGCCAGCAGTATTACAGGGGGCGCGCTAGCTGAGCAGTTCTTC. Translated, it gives CASSITGGALAEQFF.

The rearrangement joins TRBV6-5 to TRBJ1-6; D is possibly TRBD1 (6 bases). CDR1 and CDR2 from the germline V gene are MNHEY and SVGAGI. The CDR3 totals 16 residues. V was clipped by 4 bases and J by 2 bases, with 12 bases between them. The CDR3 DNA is TGTGCCAGCAGTTTATCTAACAGGGCCTATAATTCACCCCTCCACTTT. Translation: CASSLSNRAYNSPLHF.

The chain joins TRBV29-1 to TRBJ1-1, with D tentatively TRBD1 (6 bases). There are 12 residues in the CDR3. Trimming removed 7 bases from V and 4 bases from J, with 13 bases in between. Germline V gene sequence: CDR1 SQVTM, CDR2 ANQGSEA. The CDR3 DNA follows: TGCAGCGGCCACACAGGGTCCACTGAAGCTTTCTTT. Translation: CSGHTGSTEAFF.